This paragraph covers one T cell receptor (beta chain) sequence. In this sample, this clonotype turned up many times. The antigen it recognizes is unknown. One base away there is no much larger clone; base qualities are not given. The data are from a study of T cells in Graves' hyperthyroidism and ophthalmopathy (dated by TCRdb to the late 2010s). For context, the study as a whole: Peripheral blood samples were taken at the time of initial diagnosis, prior to any treatment. After sampling, hyperthyroidism patients received methimazole starting at 30 mg daily, and ophthalmopathy patients received high-dose intravenous methylprednisolone. The paper describes TCR Vbeta CDR3 sequencing of 130 to 150 peripheral blood samples, made up of 43 ophthalmopathy patients, roughly 75 hyperthyroidism patients and 17 progressor patients. In roughly six Graves' hyperthyroidism patients, the study also compared T-cell repertoires from thyroid tissue with T-cell repertoires from blood. For training and testing, the roughly 93 patients in the discovery cohort were randomly divided in a 7:3 ratio. TCR V-J signatures able to tell the groups apart were searched for in a discovery cohort of more than 90 patients, of whom about 40 had Graves' ophthalmopathy and about 60 had stable Graves' hyperthyroidism. Prospective prediction of ophthalmopathy was tested in an independent validation cohort consisting of about 19 hyperthyroidism patients and some 16 patients who later progressed to ophthalmopathy. The paper as a whole reports these results and caveats: A 13 V-J signature model separated ophthalmopathy from stable hyperthyroidism, with around 91% sensitivity and about 81% specificity in cross-validation and 80%/75% in testing. No statistical method was used to fix the sample size in advance, and group allocation was not hidden from the investigators. Most expanded thyroid clonotypes (frequency above 0.001) were also detected in blood, suggesting blood repertoires may reflect thyroid immune responses. In validation, the model predicted progression to ophthalmopathy a median of around 6.5 months before onset, with 70% to 71% sensitivity and just under 75% specificity.

In the ophthalmopathy patients, disease was moderately to severely active, with a Clinical Activity Score of 3 or more, a NOSPECS grade of 4 or more, and a duration of less than 3 months. The study excluded patients with uncontrolled infections, other autoimmune diseases, pregnancy or lactation. Diagnoses were based on clinical symptoms, serum thyroxine and TRAb, thyroid ultrasound and orbital computed tomography. PBMCs were isolated from 8 to 10 ml of fresh peripheral blood by Ficoll-Paque density gradient centrifugation. Total RNA was extracted with Trizol reagent, and quality was checked on an Agilent 2100 Bioanalyzer. The TCR beta CDR3 regions were amplified from the RNA transcripts. The first round of RT-PCR for the TCR CDR3 was performed with the HTBI primer set and the Qiagen OneStep RT-PCR kit. Libraries were constructed in a second round of multiplex PCR, after which size selection and purification were carried out. The libraries were sequenced on an Illumina HiSeq2000 using paired-end 100 bp reads. The original pipeline was this. SOAPnuke was used to process the raw data, with reads discarded if the reads contained adapters or uncalled bases, had a mean Phred below 15, or lacked an exact constant-primer or identifier match. COPE v1.2.5 was used to merge the high-quality paired reads, and each unique nucleotide sequence was defined as a clonotype. MiTCR v1.1 was used to align the clonotypes against IMGT TRBV, TRBD and TRBJ reference segments. The analysis included only V-J combinations with a frequency above 0.0001, which together covered around 99% of the repertoires. A TCS score was defined as the ratio between F50 (clonal expansion) and ExV (chaos), using BLOSUM62-based TCRdist between CDR3 peptides within each V-J. Welch's t-statistics and random forest reduced roughly 500 V-J features to roughly 13, which were used in a naive Bayes classifier (R e1071). Clones were called with MiXCR by TCRdb after fastp trimmed the public reads at Q25, and only in-frame beta chains were retained. Under each unique CDR3 protein, matching rows form one entry showing the most common genes and DNA. These V and J calls derive from TCRdb rather than the authors' analysis. Present in this sample are about half a million distinct CDR3 sequences, about 20% of which were seen just once. Jointly, the top ten make up around 50% of the sample.

CDR1 and CDR2 are read off the germline V gene (reference sequence) as SEHNR and FQNEAQ. The CDR3 goes from the cysteine to the phenylalanine over 15 residues. CDR3 DNA is the only sequence kept; it has 45 bases, read in frame from the first base. V lost 4 bases and J lost 2 bases, and the count of bases not matched to a germline gene is 6. The chain is encoded by TRBV7-9 joined to TRBJ2-5, and 8 junctional nucleotides match TRBD2. Sequencing input: blood. This TCR was recovered from a man aged 40-50 years with Graves' ophthalmopathy. The CDR3 region reads CASSSGVAGQETQYF. The DNA reads as follows: TGTGCCAGCAGCTCCGGGGTAGCGGGGCAAGAGACCCAGTACTTC. The full variable domain, completed from the reference TRBV7-9 and TRBJ2-5 proteins outside the CDR3, reads DTGVSQNPRHKITKRGQNVTFRCDPISEHNRLYWYRQTLGQGPEFLTYFQNEAQLEKSRLLSDRFSAERPKGSFSTLEIQRTEQGDSAMYLCASSSGVAGQETQYFGPGTRLLVL.